This TCR beta chain was sequenced in a study of regulatory T cells in long-lasting Graves disease. Researchers made TCR beta libraries by using iRepertoire HTBI primers and running Arm-PCR on CDR3 regions. MiXCR was run by TCRdb on the multiplex PCR reads, yielding one entry per CDR3 protein. The sample yields over 350,000 distinct CDR3 sequences, around 20% seen once. Specified time point: persistent/refractory GD, antithyroid drugs over 5 years with positive TRAb. RNA isolated from PBMCs was used to make the TCR library. Notes on the study in general: Persistent cases of Graves' showed reduced TCR diversity relative to newly diagnosed patients. It is possible that accuracy was reduced by the small size of the sample. Favored gene segments in persistent disease were TRBV28, TRBJ1-2 and TRBJ2-5.

This clonotype was detected only a few times. Its antigen is undetermined. This may arise from a read error, as a much more abundant clone is one base away. The CDR3 extends over 13 amino acids. Trimming took 5 bases from V and 9 from J; bases not matched to a gene: 6. CDR1 MDHEN and CDR2 SYDVKM come from the germline V gene. Sequences were derived from peripheral blood mononuclear cells (PBMCs), sampled when the disease was refractory, from a patient treated with antithyroid drugs. The chain has TRBV28 and TRBJ2-4, with TRBD1 matching 8 bases. The source of this sequence is a female donor with Graves disease. CDR3 residues: CASSNGQGSIQYF. The CDR3 DNA reads as TGTGCCAGCAGTAACGGACAGGGCTCCATTCAGTACTTC.